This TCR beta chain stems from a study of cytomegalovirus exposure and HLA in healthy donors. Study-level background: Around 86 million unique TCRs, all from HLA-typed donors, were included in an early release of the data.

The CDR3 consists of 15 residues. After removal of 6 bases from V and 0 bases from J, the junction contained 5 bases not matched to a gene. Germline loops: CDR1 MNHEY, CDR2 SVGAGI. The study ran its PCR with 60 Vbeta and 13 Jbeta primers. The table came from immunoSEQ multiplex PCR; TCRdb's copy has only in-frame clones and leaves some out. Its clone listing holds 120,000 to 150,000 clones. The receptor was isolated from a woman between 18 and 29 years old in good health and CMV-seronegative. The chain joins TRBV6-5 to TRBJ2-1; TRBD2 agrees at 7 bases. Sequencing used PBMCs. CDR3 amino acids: CASSRDYGSYNEQFF. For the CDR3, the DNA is TGTGCCAGCAGCCGGGACTATGGCTCCTACAATGAGCAGTTCTTC.